A selection of T cell receptor beta chains follows, all from one sample in a study of Ad26.COV2.S vaccination and SARS-CoV-2 variants. Profiling relied on immunoSEQ multiplex PCR, and the TCRdb table lists in-frame clones only, not all of them. The sample includes about 680,000 clones, around 90% of them seen just once. The sequences come from peripheral blood, collected in a trial of Ad26.COV2.S vaccine versus placebo. The source of these receptors is a person aged 18-65 years who received the Ad26.COV2.S COVID-19 vaccine or a placebo. Both conserved end residues are part of each CDR3. A D gene is named only where the DNA matches it firmly.

v_call	d_call	j_call	cdr3_nt	cdr3_aa
TRBV5-1	NA	TRBJ1-3	TGCGCCAGCAGCTTGTCGGGGGCCAGCTCTGGAAACACCATATATTTT	CASSLSGASSGNTIYF
TRBV12-3/TRBV12-4	TRBD1	TRBJ1-2	TGTGCCAGCAGTCCAGACAGGGACTATGGCTACACCTTC	CASSPDRDYGYTF
TRBV11-2	NA	TRBJ2-3	TGTGCCAGCAGCCCGCCGGCGGCAGATACGCAGTATTTT	CASSPPAADTQYF
TRBV12-3/TRBV12-4	TRBD1	TRBJ1-2	TGTGCCAGCAGCAGACAGGGTTCCTATGGCTACACCTTC	CASSRQGSYGYTF
TRBV6-5	NA	TRBJ1-2	TGTGCCAGCATTTCGGGGAGGCTAGCTAACTATGGCTACACCTTC	CASISGRLANYGYTF
TRBV2	TRBD1	TRBJ2-5	TGTGCCAGCAACCTGAAGAGAGGGGGCCGGTGGCAAGAGACCCAGTACTTC	CASNLKRGGRWQETQYF
TRBV9	TRBD1	TRBJ1-3	TGTGCCAGCAGCGTAGCCACGGGACAGGGGTTCTCTGGAAACACCATATATTTT	CASSVATGQGFSGNTIYF
TRBV13	TRBD1	TRBJ1-5	TGTGCCAGCAGCTTAGGAGGCAGGGGGCATAATCAGCCCCAGCATTTT	CASSLGGRGHNQPQHF
TRBV7-8	NA	TRBJ2-7	TGTGCCAGCAGCTTAGAGTGGGAGGGGGGTGGAGAGCAGTACTTC	CASSLEWEGGGEQYF
TRBV18	TRBD1	TRBJ2-6	TGTGCCAGCGATCGACAGGGAACTGCTGGGGCCAACGTCCTGACTTTC	CASDRQGTAGANVLTF
TRBV19	NA	TRBJ2-3	TGTGCCAGTAGTTGGGGACCCAGACCAGATACGCAGTATTTT	CASSWGPRPDTQYF
TRBV5-1	NA	TRBJ1-2	TGCGCCAGCAGCTTGGGTCTCGCGCCGGGGTATGGCTACACCTTC	CASSLGLAPGYGYTF